This T cell receptor beta chain was sequenced in a study of blood T cell repertoires in COVID-19. Across the study: Whether acute or convalescent, the COVID-19 samples came from the United States, Italy and Spain. T cells, B-cell-depleted T cells, or PBMCs supplied cDNA or gDNA.

Methods used by the authors: Estimates of nucleated cell counts were drawn from the amplification of reference gene primers. Produced via immunoSEQ multiplex PCR; TCRdb's table is partial and in-frame only. V, J and clone size are those of that table, while D and trimming were read from the DNA. The sample comprises more than 200,000 clones, around nine tenths of which are singletons, and approximately 2% rests with the top ten. V dropped 4 bases and J dropped 5; count of bases not matched to a gene: 3. The germline gives CDR1 KGHSH, CDR2 LQKENI. This CDR3 region has 15 residues. This chain joins TRBV18 and TRBJ2-3; 13 nucleotides line up with TRBD2. The sequencing sample was made of peripheral blood. The TCR was taken from a man under 40 with active or convalescent COVID-19. The CDR3: CASSLGLAGLDTQYF. CDR3 nucleotide sequence: TGTGCCAGCTCACTGGGACTAGCGGGGTTAGATACGCAGTATTTT.